The 32 T cell receptor beta chains listed next were all sequenced from one sample in a study of blood T cell repertoires in COVID-19. This table comes from immunoSEQ multiplex PCR, and its TCRdb copy is limited to in-frame clones, with some not included. The sample records 150,000 to 200,000 clones, approximately 91% being singletons. Material: peripheral blood. These receptors were obtained from a man in his 70s with active or convalescent COVID-19.

This sequence joins TRBV19 and TRBJ1-3; D remains ambiguous. Trimming pared 6 bases from V and 3 bases from J, leaving 9 bases between. The length of the CDR3 is 13 residues. Germline V gene data show CDR1 as LNHDA and CDR2 as SQIVND (reference sequence). CDR3 in amino acids: CASSAGFGNTIYF. In DNA, the CDR3 is TGTGCCAGTAGCGCGGGCTTTGGAAACACCATATATTTT.

The J gene is TRBJ2-7, the V gene TRBV5-1, with D possibly TRBD2 on 6 matching bases. Deletions cut 4 bases from V and 4 bases from J, with 12 bases between. The CDR3 extends over 13 amino acids. Germline V gives CDR1 SGHRS, CDR2 YFSETQ. The CDR3 DNA reads TGCGCCAGCAGCCCGGCGGGGTCTTACGAGCAGTACTTC. It yields the protein CASSPAGSYEQYF. The variable domain in full, completed from reference TRBV5-1 and TRBJ2-7, reads KAGVTQTPRYLIKTRGQQVTLSCSPISGHRSVSWYQQTPGQGLQFLFEYFSETQRNKGNFPGRFSGRQFSNSRSEMNVSTLELGDSALYLCASSPAGSYEQYFGPGTRLTVT.

V gene TRBV7-2 combines with J gene TRBJ1-5; TRBD1 matches at 8 bases. The CDR3 length is 13 residues. Germline V gene sequence: CDR1 SGHTA, CDR2 FQGNSA. Trimming at V came to 4 bases and at J to 7 bases, leaving 3 bases not matched to a gene. CDR3 amino acids: CASSSTGGQPQHF. In DNA, the CDR3 is TGTGCCAGCAGCTCAACAGGGGGGCAGCCCCAGCATTTT.

V and J are TRBV7-2 and TRBJ1-2, with TRBD1 as a possible D gene (5 bases). Germline V gene sequence: CDR1 SGHTA, CDR2 FQGNSA. CDR3 length: 13 amino acids. Deletions cut 5 bases from V and 8 bases from J, with 15 bases between. CDR3 DNA: TGTGCCAGCAGCCGGGGGATGGGACGAGGCTACACCTTC. It codes for CASSRGMGRGYTF.

Worth noting for this clone: The same CDR3 arises from other DNA sequences in this sample as well. The gene calls are TRBV30 and TRBJ1-1; D unresolved. The V and J ends lost 4 bases and 0 bases respectively, with 6 bases between them. The CDR3 spans 12 residues. The V gene's germline CDR1 is GTSNPN and CDR2 SVGIG (reference sequence). This chain's CDR3 is CAWTGMNTEAFF. DNA for the CDR3: TGTGCCTGGACAGGCATGAACACTGAAGCTTTCTTT.

This chain joins TRBV7-2 and TRBJ1-4; unclear D gene. V was shortened by 1 base and J by 7 bases, with 4 bases between the two germline ends. Germline V lookup: CDR1 SGHTA, CDR2 FQGNSA. This CDR3 spans 12 amino acids. The CDR3 region is CASSLVSEKLFF. In DNA, the CDR3 is TGTGCCAGCAGCTTAGTGAGTGAAAAACTGTTTTTT.

The genes are TRBV30 and TRBJ2-5, with D tentatively TRBD1 (6 bases). From germline, CDR1 is GTSNPN and CDR2 SVGIG (reference sequence). The CDR3 runs 13 residues. Trimming shortened V by 1 base and J by 5 bases, and 11 bases separated the two germline ends. The CDR3 protein is CAWSAWGRETQYF. The CDR3 nucleotides are TGTGCCTGGAGTGCTTGGGGGCGGGAGACCCAGTACTTC.

This chain links TRBV2 with TRBJ1-1; TRBD1 is a possible D gene (6 bases). CDR1 is SNHLY and CDR2 is FYNNEI in the germline V gene. This CDR3 contains 13 residues. Trimming took 6 bases from V and 5 from J, leaving 13 bases between them. The CDR3 DNA reads as TGTGCCAGCAGATCGGACAGTCCTACTGAAGCTTTCTTT. Protein sequence: CASRSDSPTEAFF.

The rearrangement links TRBV7-9 to TRBJ2-7, with TRBD1 identical over 7 bases. The junction had 14 bases not matched to a gene; V was cut back by 5 bases and J by 7 bases. Germline CDR1 and CDR2: SEHNR and FQNEAQ (reference sequence). This CDR3 contains 15 residues. CDR3 nucleotide sequence: TGTGCCAGCAGCCCGAACAGGGGACCCCAGCGGGAGCAGTACTTC. This sequence encodes CASSPNRGPQREQYF.

This clone has a single count. This sequence joins TRBV6-2 or TRBV6-3 and TRBJ1-6; 8 bases match TRBD1. Trimming removed 5 bases from V and 7 bases from J; junction bases left unmatched: 7. Per germline, CDR1 MNHEY and CDR2 SVGEGT. The CDR3 runs 15 residues. In DNA, the CDR3 is TGTGCCAGCAGTGACCGGACAGGGAGCAATTCACCCCTCCACTTT. Translation gives CASSDRTGSNSPLHF.

V gene TRBV2 combines with J gene TRBJ1-4, with D tentatively TRBD1 (5 bases). CDR3 length: 15 residues. The germline CDR1 and CDR2 sequences are SNHLY and FYNNEI. V lost 6 bases, J lost 3 bases, and 14 bases lay in between. The CDR3 DNA is TGTGCCAGCAGGAGTACAGGCGTAGCTAATGAAAAACTGTTTTTT. This codes for CASRSTGVANEKLFF.

The V call is TRBV3-1 (or the pseudogene TRBV3-2), the J call TRBJ1-6; D perhaps matches TRBD1 (5 bases). V was clipped by 2 bases and J by 7 bases, with 9 bases between them. Germline CDR1 and CDR2: LGHDT and YNNKEL (reference sequence). This CDR3 has 14 amino acids. The CDR3 loop reads CASSQSGGNSPLHF. CDR3 DNA sequence: TGTGCCAGCAGCCAAAGCGGGGGGAATTCACCCCTCCACTTT.

This clone was seen just once. The rearrangement links TRBV7-2 to TRBJ1-6; TRBD1 matches 10 bases. The trim removed 8 bases at V and 7 bases at J, leaving 11 bases unmatched. The V gene's germline CDR1 is SGHTA and CDR2 FQGNSA. The CDR3 extends over 16 amino acids. As DNA, the CDR3 is TGTGCCAGCTCCGCGGGGGGACAGGGGTTGAATTCACCCCTCCACTTT. Translating gives CASSAGGQGLNSPLHF. The variable domain in full, completed from reference TRBV7-2 and TRBJ1-6, reads GAGVSQSPSNKVTEKGKDVELRCDPISGHTALYWYRQSLGQGLEFLIYFQGNSAPDKSGLPSDRFSAERTGGSVSTLTIQRTQQEDSAVYLCASSAGGQGLNSPLHFGNGTRLTVT.

The J gene is TRBJ2-5, the V gene TRBV5-1, with 11 positions matching TRBD1. Germline V gene lookup returns CDR1 SGHRS and CDR2 YFSETQ. The V segment lost 0 bases and the J segment 2 bases; nucleotides outside the gene matches: 3. This CDR3 is built from 16 residues. Here the CDR3 DNA reads TGCGCCAGCAGCTTGGCAAGGGACAGGGGGCAAGAGACCCAGTACTTC. Encoded protein: CASSLARDRGQETQYF. Using reference TRBV5-1 and TRBJ2-5 for the parts outside the CDR3, the full variable domain is KAGVTQTPRYLIKTRGQQVTLSCSPISGHRSVSWYQQTPGQGLQFLFEYFSETQRNKGNFPGRFSGRQFSNSRSEMNVSTLELGDSALYLCASSLARDRGQETQYFGPGTRLLVL.

This clone has just one count. The chain couples TRBV18 to TRBJ2-1; 10 nucleotides match TRBD1. Per the germline V gene, CDR1 is KGHSH and CDR2 is LQKENI. Unmatched junction bases numbered 3, after V lost 2 bases and J lost 5 bases. CDR3 length: 15 residues. This chain's CDR3 is CASSPGTGVDNEQFF. DNA for the CDR3: TGTGCCAGCTCACCAGGGACAGGGGTCGACAATGAGCAGTTCTTC.

The V call is TRBV7-2, the J call TRBJ2-1; TRBD1 matches 9 bases. J was trimmed by 0 bases and V by 5 bases; bases with no gene match: 11. CDR3 size: 18 residues. Germline V gives CDR1 SGHTA, CDR2 FQGNSA. The CDR3 loop is CASSPGQGLLRSYNEQFF. Written as DNA, the CDR3 is TGTGCCAGCAGCCCCGGACAGGGGCTCTTACGCTCCTACAATGAGCAGTTCTTC.

In its sample, this clone was seen once. This chain links TRBV9 with TRBJ2-2, with D perhaps matching TRBD2 (5 bases). CDR1 is SGDLS and CDR2 is YYNGEE in the germline V gene. Trimming took off 0 bases at V and 7 bases at J, with 16 bases between the two ends. The CDR3 totals 16 residues. The CDR3 DNA follows: TGTGCCAGCAGCGTAGCTCTAGGAGGACGAGGCGGGGAGCTGTTTTTT. Translation gives CASSVALGGRGGELFF. The full variable domain, completed using reference TRBV9 and TRBJ2-2, is DSGVTQTPKHLITATGQRVTLRCSPRSGDLSVYWYQQSLDQGLQFLIQYYNGEERAKGNILERFSAQQFPDLHSELNLSSLELGDSALYFCASSVALGGRGGELFFGEGSRLTVL.

This chain uses TRBV18 with TRBJ1-1; a weak D match, TRBD1 (5 bases). The ends were cut back, 3 bases at V and 7 bases at J, with 6 bases in the middle. The germline CDR1 and CDR2 sequences are KGHSH and LQKENI. The CDR3 totals 11 residues. CDR3 protein: CASSPQGEAFF. As DNA, the CDR3 is TGTGCCAGCTCACCGCAGGGTGAAGCTTTCTTT.

CDR3 residues: CASSLGYTGQGATYEQYF. CDR3 nucleotides: TGCGCCAGCAGCTTGGGTTATACTGGACAGGGGGCAACCTACGAGCAGTACTTC. The genes are TRBV5-1 and TRBJ2-7, with 11 bases aligning to TRBD1. Germline lookup yields CDR1 SGHRS and CDR2 YFSETQ. This CDR3 is built from 18 residues. V trimming: 0 bases; J trimming: 2 bases; junction bases outside the gene matches: 10. The entire variable domain, with the rest obtained from reference TRBV5-1 and TRBJ2-7, is as follows: KAGVTQTPRYLIKTRGQQVTLSCSPISGHRSVSWYQQTPGQGLQFLFEYFSETQRNKGNFPGRFSGRQFSNSRSEMNVSTLELGDSALYLCASSLGYTGQGATYEQYFGPGTRLTVT.

Regarding this clone: This sample also contains other DNA sequences that code for the same CDR3. The J gene is TRBJ2-1, the V gene TRBV5-1, with 8 bases that match TRBD1. CDR3 length: 15 amino acids. The junction had 7 bases not matched to a gene; V was cut back by 4 bases and J by 4 bases. The germline CDR1 and CDR2 sequences are SGHRS and YFSETQ. The CDR3 protein is CASSLTGGSYNEQFF. CDR3 nucleotides: TGCGCCAGCAGCCTAACAGGGGGTTCTTACAATGAGCAGTTCTTC.

The DNA of the CDR3 is TGTGCCAGCAGCTTAAGAGAGTTAGTAGATACGCAGTATTTT. Translation: CASSLRELVDTQYF. This chain connects TRBV7-6 to TRBJ2-3; D ambiguous. The CDR3 length is 14 residues. The germline V gene has CDR1 SGHVS and CDR2 FNYEAQ. Trimming cost V 2 bases and J 5 bases, with 11 bases left between them.

The chain is built from TRBV2 and TRBJ2-1, with 11 bases lining up with TRBD2. V shed 6 bases, J shed 5 bases, and the junction held 3 bases outside the gene matches. CDR1 SNHLY and CDR2 FYNNEI come from the germline V gene. The CDR3 has 14 residues. DNA for the CDR3: TGTGCCAGCAGGGAGGGACTAGCGGACAATGAGCAGTTCTTC. Protein product: CASREGLADNEQFF.

The gene calls are TRBV2 and TRBJ2-5; TRBD1 agrees at 10 bases. V lost 9 bases and J lost 0; bases outside the gene matches: 10. Germline V CDR1 and CDR2: SNHLY, FYNNEI. The CDR3 consists of 16 residues. The CDR3 nucleotides read TGTGCCAGATCCGGGACAGGGGTAGTGAACCAAGAGACCCAGTACTTC. Amino acids: CARSGTGVVNQETQYF.

This sequence joins TRBV18 and TRBJ2-2; weak D call: TRBD2 (5 bases). Trimming took off 2 bases at V and 4 bases at J, with 11 bases between the two ends. The length of the CDR3 is 15 residues. The germline CDR1 and CDR2 sequences are KGHSH and LQKENI. The CDR3 bases are TGTGCCAGCTCACCAATCGGTGGAGGCACCGGGGAGCTGTTTTTT. It encodes CASSPIGGGTGELFF.

The count of this clone is one. The rearrangement uses TRBV5-1 and TRBJ2-1; 7 bases are a match to TRBD2. CDR1 SGHRS and CDR2 YFSETQ come from the germline V gene. The CDR3 runs to 15 residues. Unmatched junction bases numbered 4, after V lost 4 bases and J lost 0 bases. In DNA, the CDR3 is TGCGCCAGCAGCCGGCGGGGGAGCTCCTACAATGAGCAGTTCTTC. This encodes CASSRRGSSYNEQFF.

The chain combines TRBV6-5 with TRBJ2-7; TRBD1 is a possible D gene (6 bases). CDR1 and CDR2 (germline): MNHEY, SVGAGI. V lost 8 bases and J 4 bases, leaving 15 bases between the germline ends. This CDR3 region has 13 residues. The CDR3: CASATGHDYEQYF. CDR3 in DNA: TGTGCCAGCGCGACGGGACACGATTACGAGCAGTACTTC.

This rearrangement joins TRBV11-3 to TRBJ2-7; 8 positions match TRBD2. V gave up 5 bases and J gave up 7 bases; unmatched junction bases: 16. CDR3 length: 16 amino acids. Germline V gene data show CDR1 as SGHNT and CDR2 as YENEEA. CDR3 sequence: CASSQGRSGRMGEQYF. DNA for the CDR3: TGTGCCAGCAGCCAAGGGCGCAGCGGGAGAATGGGGGAGCAGTACTTC.

This chain connects TRBV7-2 to TRBJ2-2; 15 positions match TRBD2. Germline-derived CDR1 and CDR2 are SGHTA and FQGNSA. The junction had 8 bases not matched to a gene; V was cut back by 0 bases and J by 3 bases. The CDR3 contains 20 residues. In DNA, the CDR3 is TGTGCCAGCAGCTTAGCGCTTGGACTAGCGGGAGGGCCTGACACCGGGGAGCTGTTTTTT. This sequence encodes CASSLALGLAGGPDTGELFF.

V gene TRBV3-1 (or the pseudogene TRBV3-2) combines with J gene TRBJ1-5; D uncertain. Germline CDR1 and CDR2: LGHDT and YNNKEL (reference sequence). The V end lost 0 bases, the J end lost 4 bases, and 13 bases lay between the germline ends. The CDR3 sequence is 16 residues long. The CDR3 bases are TGTGCCAGCAGCCAAGATTCGGCAGGCCAGAATCAGCCCCAGCATTTT. It translates to CASSQDSAGQNQPQHF.

The chain joins TRBV30 to TRBJ1-2, with D unclear. Germline CDR1 reads GTSNPN; CDR2 reads SVGIG (reference sequence). V was trimmed by 5 bases and J by 9 bases, leaving 22 bases between them. The CDR3 loop spans 14 amino acids. The CDR3 DNA sequence: TGTGCCTGGGGGTACGTGGCAGGCCCATTGAGCTACACCTTC. This codes for CAWGYVAGPLSYTF. The full variable domain, its missing parts supplied by reference TRBV30 and TRBJ1-2, is SQTIHQWPATLVQPVGSPLSLECTVEGTSNPNLYWYRQAAGRGLQLLFYSVGIGQISSEVPQNLSASRPQDRQFILSSKKLLLSDSGFYLCAWGYVAGPLSYTFGSGTRLTVV.

The V gene is TRBV11-2, the J gene TRBJ1-5; 7 bases are a match to TRBD1. Germline CDR1 SGHAT, CDR2 FQNNGV. CDR3 length: 15 amino acids. V was pared by 4 bases and J by 0 bases, with 3 bases of the junction left unmatched. This CDR3 reads CASSSTGDSNQPQHF. In nucleotides, the CDR3 is TGTGCCAGCAGCTCAACAGGGGATAGCAATCAGCCCCAGCATTTT.

This chain connects TRBV30 to TRBJ1-1; D call uncertain. CDR3 length: 11 residues. Trimming pared 2 bases from V and 4 bases from J, leaving 5 bases between. CDR1 and CDR2 (germline): GTSNPN, SVGIG (reference sequence). CDR3 amino acids: CAWSIGTEAFF. As DNA, the CDR3 is TGTGCCTGGAGTATCGGCACTGAAGCTTTCTTT.